This entry lists 24 T cell receptor beta chains sequenced from one sample in a study of shared clonotypes between healthy human individuals. The table came from immunoSEQ multiplex PCR; TCRdb's copy has only in-frame clones and leaves some out. The sample lists around 200,000 clones, 66% occurring once. Source material: memory CD4+ T cells sorted from blood. Noted subset: CD45RA-negative fraction. The receptors here all came from a man aged 30-40 years in good health.

The genes are TRBV7-8 and TRBJ2-7; 10 bases align to TRBD1. This CDR3 spans 14 amino acids. Germline V gene lookup returns CDR1 SGHVS and CDR2 FQNEAQ. Trimming removed 3 bases from V and 5 bases from J; junction bases left unmatched: 4. In DNA form, the CDR3 reads TGTGCCAGCAGCTTCGAGACAGGGGGCCACGAGCAGTACTTC. It codes for CASSFETGGHEQYF.

The chain has TRBV2 and TRBJ2-7, with D perhaps given as TRBD1 or TRBD2 (6 bases each). The CDR3 runs 14 residues. Trimming removed 7 bases at V and 0 bases at J, with 13 bases between. CDR1 SNHLY and CDR2 FYNNEI come from the germline V gene. The CDR3 spells CASIGGGTSYEQYF. The CDR3, as DNA: TGTGCCAGCATTGGGGGCGGGACCTCCTACGAGCAGTACTTC.

In DNA, the CDR3 is TGTGCCAGCAGCTTAGTGCGCGGGAGGGCCATCTACGAGCAGTACTTC. Encoded protein: CASSLVRGRAIYEQYF. The chain is built from TRBV11-2 and TRBJ2-7; TRBD2 agrees at 9 bases. From germline, CDR1 is SGHAT and CDR2 FQNNGV. Germline trimming cut 1 base from V and 3 bases from J; bases unmatched to any gene: 7. The CDR3 is made up of 16 amino acids. The full variable domain, completed using reference TRBV11-2 and TRBJ2-7, is EAGVAQSPRYKIIEKRQSVAFWCNPISGHATLYWYQQILGQGPKLLIQFQNNGVVDDSQLPKDRFSAERLKGVDSTLKIQPAKLEDSAVYLCASSLVRGRAIYEQYFGPGTRLTVT.

The chain couples TRBV25-1 to TRBJ1-4; tentatively, D is TRBD1 (5 bases). The CDR3 runs to 13 residues. Trimming left V 6 bases short and J 6 bases short, with 11 bases between. Per germline, CDR1 MGHDK and CDR2 SYGVNS. This CDR3 reads CASRQGRDEKLFF. As DNA, the CDR3 is TGTGCCAGCAGGCAGGGAAGGGATGAAAAACTGTTTTTT.

In this sample, this clone turned up a few times. The chain combines TRBV28 with TRBJ2-7, with no clear D. The CDR3 extends over 12 amino acids. From germline, CDR1 is MDHEN and CDR2 SYDVKM. Trimming removed 6 bases from V and 4 bases from J, with 10 bases in between. Written as DNA, the CDR3 is TGTGCCAGCAGCCCGACCACGTACGAGCAGTACTTC. Amino acid sequence: CASSPTTYEQYF.

The chain links TRBV11-3 to TRBJ1-1; no clear D. The ends were cut back, 1 base at V and 4 bases at J, with 7 bases in the middle. CDR1 and CDR2 (germline): SGHNT, YENEEA. This CDR3 has 13 amino acids. The CDR3 DNA sequence: TGTGCCAGCAGCTTAGCGGTCGGCACTGAAGCTTTCTTT. It translates to CASSLAVGTEAFF.

V usage is TRBV21-1 and J usage is TRBJ2-1; the table's D call of TRBD2 was not tested on the DNA. TRBV21-1 is a pseudogene segment. The CDR3 runs 13 residues. CDR3 coding DNA: TGTGCCGAAGCAGCCCTAGCGCACAATGAGCAGTTCTTC. This gives the protein CAEAALAHNEQFF.

The chain employs TRBV6-5 and TRBJ2-1; D uncertain. The germline V gene has CDR1 MNHEY and CDR2 SVGAGI. The CDR3 consists of 15 residues. V lost 4 bases, J lost 4 bases, and 14 bases lay in between. The CDR3 here is CASSLQVRGYNEQFF. CDR3 sequence (DNA): TGTGCCAGCAGTTTACAAGTGAGAGGTTACAATGAGCAGTTCTTC.

This clone was observed a few times. The chain employs TRBV28 and TRBJ2-7; 9 nucleotides agree with TRBD2. CDR3 length: 15 residues. After removal of 6 bases from V and 3 bases from J, the junction contained 9 bases not matched to a gene. Germline V gene sequence: CDR1 MDHEN, CDR2 SYDVKM. The CDR3 protein is CASSQPAAGGYEQYF. The CDR3 region has the DNA TGTGCCAGCAGCCAGCCGGCAGCGGGAGGCTACGAGCAGTACTTC. The full variable domain, its missing parts supplied by reference TRBV28 and TRBJ2-7, is DVKVTQSSRYLVKRTGEKVFLECVQDMDHENMFWYRQDPGLGLRLIYFSYDVKMKEKGDIPEGYSVSREKKERFSLILESASTNQTSMYLCASSQPAAGGYEQYFGPGTRLTVT.

This clone was detected only a few times. The CDR3 spells CASSASDGYTDTQYF. The CDR3 nucleotides read TGTGCCAGCAGTGCCTCGGATGGTTACACAGATACGCAGTATTTT. The J gene is TRBJ2-3, the V gene TRBV2, with D unresolved. The CDR3 sequence is 15 residues long. V lost 4 bases, J lost 2 bases, and 13 bases lay in between. Germline V gene data show CDR1 as SNHLY and CDR2 as FYNNEI. Looking up the rest from reference TRBV2 and TRBJ2-3 gives the full variable domain: EPEVTQTPSHQVTQMGQEVILRCVPISNHLYFYWYRQILGQKVEFLVSFYNNEISEKSEIFDDQFSVERPDGSNFTLKIRSTKLEDSAMYFCASSASDGYTDTQYFGPGTRLTVL.

This clone was picked up a small number of times. The V gene is TRBV11-3, the J gene TRBJ2-5; D is possibly TRBD2 (6 bases). Per germline, CDR1 SGHNT and CDR2 YENEEA. The CDR3 totals 15 residues. The ends were cut back, 8 bases at V and 3 bases at J, with 19 bases in the middle. In nucleotides, the CDR3 is TGTGCCAGCTGGGGGGTTGGGGGACTGGAAGAGACCCAGTACTTC. Translating it yields CASWGVGGLEETQYF.

Concerning this clone: Other nucleotide sequences in the sample specify the same CDR3. The chain has TRBV9 and TRBJ2-2; D gene unclear. Between the trimmed V and J ends, which lost 0 bases and 6 bases, there was a span of 12 bases. From germline, CDR1 is SGDLS and CDR2 YYNGEE. CDR3 length: 15 amino acids. In DNA form, the CDR3 reads TGTGCCAGCAGCGTAGCAGGCACGTCGGCCGGGGAGCTGTTTTTT. Its translation is CASSVAGTSAGELFF.

Only a few counts were recorded for this clone. The chain is built from TRBV9 and TRBJ1-1; tentative D call: TRBD1 (5 bases). The CDR3 covers 13 residues. V lost 2 bases to trimming and J lost 8 bases, with 13 bases between them. CDR1 is SGDLS, CDR2 YYNGEE, per germline. CDR3 protein: CASSVVVQGEAFF. The DNA of the CDR3 is TGTGCCAGCAGCGTCGTGGTTCAGGGAGAAGCTTTCTTT.

A few counts support this clone. The V and J genes are TRBV19 and TRBJ1-2, with TRBD1 matching 10 bases. The V gene end was trimmed by 3 bases and the J gene end by 0 bases; junction bases not matched to a gene: 19. Germline V gene data show CDR1 as LNHDA and CDR2 as SQIVND (reference sequence). This CDR3 has 21 amino acids. This CDR3 reads CASSILRWDRDRGFANYGYTF. In DNA, the CDR3 is TGTGCCAGTAGTATCCTCCGATGGGACCGGGACAGGGGCTTCGCTAACTATGGCTACACCTTC.

The chain has TRBV28 and TRBJ2-3; TRBD1 matches 8 bases. J was trimmed by 3 bases and V by 5 bases; bases with no gene match: 7. Germline CDR1 and CDR2: MDHEN and SYDVKM. CDR3 length: 15 amino acids. The CDR3 loop is CASSVDTGGTDTQYF. For the CDR3, the DNA is TGTGCCAGCAGTGTAGATACAGGGGGGACAGATACGCAGTATTTT.

This chain links TRBV9 with TRBJ2-5; 12 bases align to TRBD2. The CDR3 runs to 16 residues. The junction had 4 bases not matched to a gene; V was cut back by 2 bases and J by 2 bases. Germline V gene sequence: CDR1 SGDLS, CDR2 YYNGEE. This CDR3 reads CASSVGGLAGQETQYF. CDR3 sequence (DNA): TGTGCCAGCAGCGTGGGCGGACTAGCGGGGCAAGAGACCCAGTACTTC.

Only one count was recorded for this clone. The V call is TRBV5-1, the J call TRBJ2-7, with D possibly being TRBD2 (6 bases). The CDR3 is 14 amino acids. Trimming removed 4 bases at V and 0 bases at J, with 11 bases between. From germline, CDR1 is SGHRS and CDR2 YFSETQ. CDR3 loop: CASSPGLLSYEQYF. CDR3 nucleotide sequence: TGCGCCAGCAGCCCGGGACTCCTCTCCTACGAGCAGTACTTC.

This clone occurred a few times. The rearrangement uses TRBV13 and TRBJ1-2; TRBD1 is a possible D gene (5 bases). The germline CDR1 and CDR2 sequences are PRHDT and FYEKMQ (reference sequence). The CDR3 consists of 13 residues. V was pared by 2 bases and J by 4 bases, with 8 bases between. The CDR3 reads CASSLRGLYGYTF. Here the CDR3 DNA reads TGTGCCAGCAGCTTAAGGGGACTCTATGGCTACACCTTC.

V gene TRBV18 combines with J gene TRBJ2-7; 7 bases map to TRBD1. The CDR3 contains 14 residues. The V and J ends lost 4 bases and 1 base, in that order; junction bases with no gene match: 4. Germline loops: CDR1 KGHSH, CDR2 LQKENI. In nucleotides, the CDR3 is TGTGCCAGCTCACTTGGACAGGCGTCCTACGAGCAGTACTTC. Translating gives CASSLGQASYEQYF.

The V call is TRBV19, the J call TRBJ2-1; D perhaps matches TRBD2 (6 bases). V lost 1 base to trimming and J lost 6 bases, with 16 bases between them. Germline CDR1 reads LNHDA; CDR2 reads SQIVND (reference sequence). The CDR3 length is 16 residues. CDR3 DNA sequence: TGTGCCAGTAGTATAGTCTCGGGACTGATCGCCAATGAGCAGTTCTTC. It encodes CASSIVSGLIANEQFF.

V and J are TRBV6-1 and TRBJ1-2, with unresolved D. The CDR3 spans 13 residues. Per germline, CDR1 MNHNS and CDR2 SASEGT. V lost 4 bases and J lost 1, with 7 bases in between. The CDR3: CASSAAFNYGYTF. The CDR3 DNA reads as TGTGCCAGCAGTGCAGCATTTAACTATGGCTACACCTTC.

The table lists this clone with a few counts. The chain couples TRBV5-1 to TRBJ2-7, with 7 bases fitting TRBD1. The CDR3 totals 15 residues. The J segment lost 3 bases and the V segment lost 0 bases, leaving 6 bases of the junction unmatched. The germline gives CDR1 SGHRS, CDR2 YFSETQ. The CDR3 bases are TGCGCCAGCAGCTTGGGTCCAGGGGACAGCTACGAGCAGTACTTC. Translated, it gives CASSLGPGDSYEQYF.

This clone came up a few times. The chain employs TRBV27 and TRBJ2-5, with D perhaps TRBD1 (6 bases). The CDR3 has 17 residues. CDR1 is MNHEY, CDR2 SMNVEV, per germline (reference sequence). Trimming stripped 5 bases from V and 1 base from J, with 20 bases between. This CDR3 is CASSKYPNPTGQETQYF. CDR3 DNA: TGTGCCAGCAGTAAATACCCCAACCCGACAGGCCAAGAGACCCAGTACTTC.

The chain couples TRBV18 to TRBJ2-1, with TRBD2 matching over 10 bases. CDR3 length: 16 residues. V lost 5 bases and J lost 6; bases outside the gene matches: 10. The germline V gene encodes CDR1 KGHSH and CDR2 LQKENI. The CDR3 bases are TGTGCCAGCTCATACTTAGCGGGAGGTTTCCCCAATGAGCAGTTCTTC. Its protein is CASSYLAGGFPNEQFF.